What follows are 32 T cell receptor beta chains derived from one specimen sequenced in a study of shared clonotypes between healthy human individuals. TCRdb's table, derived via immunoSEQ multiplex PCR, lists solely in-frame clones and lacks some. The data show roughly 550,000 clones, just under 97% seen once. The naive CD8 fraction comprised CD45RO-negative cells positively selected for CCR7 and excluded terminally differentiated effector memory CD45RA+ cells. The sequencing sample was made of naive CD8+ T cells sorted from blood. The source is a woman aged 25 to 39 in good health.

CDR3 in amino acids: CASSFWDGEGYTF. CDR3 bases: TGTGCCAGCAGCTTCTGGGACGGGGAAGGCTACACCTTC. The chain couples TRBV11-2 to TRBJ1-2, with D tentatively TRBD1 (5 bases). With 3 bases removed from V and 8 bases from J, the gap between germline ends came to 13 bases. This CDR3 spans 13 amino acids. Germline assignment: CDR1 SGHAT and CDR2 FQNNGV.

This chain links TRBV7-8 with TRBJ2-1; 8 nucleotides align to TRBD2. The CDR3 spans 20 residues. Germline-derived CDR1 and CDR2 are SGHVS and FQNEAQ. J was trimmed by 4 bases and V by 7 bases; bases with no gene match: 24. The CDR3 bases are TGTGCCAGCACCCCCTCTTGGGCTAGCGGGTCCTTAAACCGATACAATGAGCAGTTCTTC. Protein sequence: CASTPSWASGSLNRYNEQFF. The full variable domain, in which reference TRBV7-8 and TRBJ2-1 provide the parts outside the CDR3, is GAGVSQSPRYKVAKRGQDVALRCDPISGHVSLFWYQQALGQGPEFLTYFQNEAQLDKSGLPSDRFFAERPEGSVSTLKIQRTQQEDSAVYLCASTPSWASGSLNRYNEQFFGPGTRLTVL.

V gene TRBV28 combines with J gene TRBJ2-1, with D possibly matching TRBD1 (6 bases). This CDR3 comprises 17 residues. Germline CDR1 MDHEN, CDR2 SYDVKM. V dropped 10 bases and J dropped 5 bases, with 27 bases sitting between them. The CDR3 nucleotides read TGTGCCAACCCGTGTTGCCTCCCGGACAGACATAACAATGAGCAGTTCTTC. This sequence encodes CANPCCLPDRHNNEQFF.

The chain employs TRBV28 and TRBJ2-1; TRBD2 might be the D (6 bases). Germline CDR1 and CDR2: MDHEN and SYDVKM. This CDR3 region has 16 residues. With 3 bases removed from V and 4 bases from J, the gap between germline ends came to 16 bases. The CDR3 region is CASSLGRVRGYNEQFF. The DNA for the CDR3 is TGTGCCAGCAGTTTGGGTAGGGTGCGGGGATACAATGAGCAGTTCTTC. Full variable domain (rest looked up from reference TRBV28 and TRBJ2-1): DVKVTQSSRYLVKRTGEKVFLECVQDMDHENMFWYRQDPGLGLRLIYFSYDVKMKEKGDIPEGYSVSREKKERFSLILESASTNQTSMYLCASSLGRVRGYNEQFFGPGTRLTVL.

The chain uses TRBV29-1 and TRBJ2-1; 9 bases agree with TRBD2. The CDR3 spans 15 residues. Germline V CDR1 and CDR2: SQVTM, ANQGSEA. Unmatched junction bases numbered 9, after V lost 1 base and J lost 8 bases. In DNA form, the CDR3 reads TGCAGCGTTGAAGGAGGCGCTAGCGGGATCTATGAGCAGTTCTTC. It yields the protein CSVEGGASGIYEQFF.

This chain links TRBV2 with TRBJ1-1; D perhaps matches TRBD1 (6 bases). V was shortened by 4 bases and J by 3 bases, with 18 bases between the two germline ends. From germline, CDR1 is SNHLY and CDR2 FYNNEI. This CDR3 contains 16 residues. CDR3 DNA: TGTGCCAGCAGTGGGGTGACAGGTCCCTTCGACACTGAAGCTTTCTTT. Protein: CASSGVTGPFDTEAFF.

The chain couples TRBV19 to TRBJ1-5; D possibly corresponds to TRBD1 (6 bases). CDR1 LNHDA and CDR2 SQIVND come from the germline V gene (reference sequence). The ends were cut back, 5 bases at V and 7 bases at J, with 30 bases in the middle. This CDR3 comprises 19 residues. CDR3 amino acids: CASSLISVDPGGGGQPQHF. DNA for the CDR3: TGTGCCAGTAGTTTAATAAGCGTTGACCCCGGGGGGGGCGGACAGCCCCAGCATTTT.

This clone was seen once. This sequence joins TRBV7-2 and TRBJ2-1; tentative D call: TRBD2 (6 bases). The CDR3 totals 15 residues. The V end was cut by 8 bases, the J end by 0 bases, with 14 bases between. Germline-derived CDR1 and CDR2 are SGHTA and FQGNSA. As DNA, the CDR3 is TGTGCCAGCCGTTCGGGGGATAGCTCCTACAATGAGCAGTTCTTC. Translation gives CASRSGDSSYNEQFF.

The chain employs TRBV11-2 and TRBJ1-1; a possible D gene is TRBD1 (6 bases). Germline loops: CDR1 SGHAT, CDR2 FQNNGV. The CDR3 is 17 residues long. Trimming took 1 base from V and 0 from J, leaving 15 bases between them. CDR3 sequence (DNA): TGTGCCAGCAGCTTAGTTTCCGGGACAAGAATGAACACTGAAGCTTTCTTT. Its translation is CASSLVSGTRMNTEAFF.

The chain is built from TRBV27 and TRBJ2-1; D might be TRBD1 (5 bases). CDR3 size: 16 residues. V lost 5 bases and J lost 7, with 21 bases in between. Looked up from germline, CDR1 is MNHEY and CDR2 is SMNVEV (reference sequence). In DNA, the CDR3 is TGTGCCAGCAGTAGTTCGCAGGGCGAATGGAATAATGAGCAGTTCTTC. Translated, it gives CASSSSQGEWNNEQFF.

The chain has TRBV27 and TRBJ2-7; D uncertain. V shed 2 bases and J shed 3 bases, with 8 bases lying between them. The germline gives CDR1 MNHEY, CDR2 SMNVEV (reference sequence). The CDR3 extends over 13 amino acids. The chain's CDR3 is CASSLGRNYEQYF. The CDR3 DNA reads TGTGCCAGCAGTTTAGGGCGGAACTACGAGCAGTACTTC.

The V call is TRBV6-5, the J call TRBJ1-5, with 7 bases matching TRBD1. The V and J ends lost 4 bases and 6 bases, in that order; junction bases with no gene match: 6. This CDR3 contains 14 residues. Germline assignment: CDR1 MNHEY and CDR2 SVGAGI. As DNA, the CDR3 is TGTGCCAGCAGTTCGGTAGGGGGCGGTCAGCCCCAGCATTTT. As protein: CASSSVGGGQPQHF.

The chain is built from TRBV19 and TRBJ1-1; D ambiguous. The CDR3 has 15 amino acids. V lost 6 bases to trimming and J lost 8 bases, with 22 bases between them. Germline CDR1 reads LNHDA; CDR2 reads SQIVND (reference sequence). This chain's CDR3 is CASSIPRQVENEAFF. The CDR3 nucleotides are TGTGCCAGTAGCATTCCGCGGCAGGTAGAGAACGAAGCTTTCTTT.

This CDR3 is CASSFKDYEQYF. DNA of the CDR3: TGTGCCAGCAGCTTCAAGGACTACGAGCAGTACTTC. This chain links TRBV28 with TRBJ2-7, with D unresolved. The ends were cut back, 6 bases at V and 3 bases at J, with 9 bases in the middle. Germline values: CDR1 MDHEN, CDR2 SYDVKM. This CDR3 region has 12 residues.

V usage is TRBV19 and J usage is TRBJ2-5, with a weak D call TRBD2 (5 bases). The end of the DNA fits TRBJ2-7 better, so the J call may be wrong. Per germline, CDR1 LNHDA and CDR2 SQIVND (reference sequence). The CDR3 sequence is 13 residues long. The CDR3 nucleotides are TGTGCCAGTAGTGAGGGCGTGGGGTACGAGCAGTACTTC. Translating it yields CASSEGVGYEQYF.

This chain joins TRBV4-1 and TRBJ2-7, with no clear D. The V gene's germline CDR1 is MGHRA and CDR2 YSYEKL. The V end lost 2 bases, the J end lost 7 bases, and 21 bases lay between the germline ends. CDR3 size: 16 residues. CDR3 protein: CASSQQTFGRAWEQYF. The CDR3 bases are TGCGCCAGCAGCCAACAAACCTTCGGCAGAGCCTGGGAGCAGTACTTC.

The chain links TRBV7-9 to TRBJ1-1; D call uncertain. V was pared by 5 bases and J by 0 bases, with 13 bases between. Per the germline V gene, CDR1 is SEHNR and CDR2 is FQNEAQ (reference sequence). The CDR3 length is 15 residues. The CDR3 protein is CASSPVGSMNTEAFF. CDR3 bases: TGTGCCAGCAGCCCCGTTGGCTCCATGAACACTGAAGCTTTCTTT.

The V and J genes are TRBV28 and TRBJ2-7, with TRBD2 as a possible D gene (6 bases). In germline, CDR1 is MDHEN, CDR2 SYDVKM. The CDR3 runs 15 residues. Between the trimmed V and J ends, which lost 6 bases and 6 bases, there was a span of 21 bases. The CDR3 is CASSTRGRKMGEQYF. CDR3 DNA: TGTGCCAGCAGCACGCGGGGACGTAAGATGGGCGAGCAGTACTTC.

The rearrangement uses TRBV10-3 and TRBJ1-1, with no clear D. This CDR3 contains 14 residues. The V gene's germline CDR1 is ENHRY and CDR2 SYGVKD. V was pared by 3 bases and J by 6 bases, with 14 bases between. CDR3 amino acids: CAISESELAPEAFF. CDR3 nucleotides: TGTGCCATCAGTGAATCGGAGCTTGCCCCTGAAGCTTTCTTT.

This chain joins TRBV28 and TRBJ1-5; perhaps TRBD1 as D (5 bases). CDR1 and CDR2 from the germline V gene are MDHEN and SYDVKM. The ends were cut back, 7 bases at V and 4 bases at J, with 11 bases in the middle. The CDR3 spans 13 residues. The DNA for the CDR3 is TGTGCCAGCAACCGCAGGGTTAATCAGCCCCAGCATTTT. Its translation is CASNRRVNQPQHF.

About this clone itself: The same CDR3 arises from other DNA sequences in this sample as well. The chain carries TRBV19 and TRBJ2-7, with unresolved D. Per the germline V gene, CDR1 is LNHDA and CDR2 is SQIVND (reference sequence). This CDR3 is built from 13 residues. V was trimmed by 2 bases and J by 1 base, leaving 6 bases between them. This CDR3 is CASSISESYEQYF. In nucleotides, the CDR3 is TGTGCCAGTAGTATATCAGAGTCCTACGAGCAGTACTTC.

The chain is built from TRBV7-9 and TRBJ1-3, with D possibly TRBD1 on 5 matching bases. V was clipped by 4 bases and J by 2 bases, with 9 bases between them. The CDR3 totals 14 residues. Germline V gene data show CDR1 as SEHNR and CDR2 as FQNEAQ (reference sequence). This chain's CDR3 is CASSSQTAGNTIYF. The CDR3 coding sequence is TGTGCCAGCAGCTCCCAGACAGCTGGAAACACCATATATTTT.

This clone was observed a single time. The CDR3 reads CASSYVAGRDNEQFF. The DNA for the CDR3 is TGTGCCAGCAGTTACGTAGCGGGGCGAGACAATGAGCAGTTCTTC. The rearrangement joins TRBV6-5 to TRBJ2-1, with 8 bases that match TRBD2. Germline loops: CDR1 MNHEY, CDR2 SVGAGI. The CDR3 runs to 15 residues. V shed 2 bases and J 5 bases; nucleotides not matched to a gene: 5.

Only one count was recorded for this clone. This chain connects TRBV2 to TRBJ2-7, with D possibly TRBD1 on 5 matching bases. The CDR3 has 15 residues. Per germline, CDR1 SNHLY and CDR2 FYNNEI. Trimming removed 7 bases at V and 0 bases at J, with 16 bases between. CDR3 DNA: TGTGCCAGCATAAACCCCGGCAGGGCCTCCTACGAGCAGTACTTC. This codes for CASINPGRASYEQYF.

This chain uses TRBV15 with TRBJ2-1, with 14 bases fitting TRBD2. Germline CDR1 reads LNHNV; CDR2 reads YYDKDF (reference sequence). CDR3 length: 17 amino acids. The V gene end was trimmed by 3 bases and the J gene end by 6 bases; junction bases not matched to a gene: 7. Here the CDR3 reads CATSSGTSGSLINEQFF. In DNA, the CDR3 is TGTGCCACCAGCAGCGGGACTAGCGGGAGTCTTATCAATGAGCAGTTCTTC.

V is TRBV25-1 and J is TRBJ2-6, with TRBD2 matching over 7 bases. J lost 3 bases, V lost 6 bases, and 5 bases had no gene match. Germline V gene sequence: CDR1 MGHDK, CDR2 SYGVNS. This CDR3 has 15 amino acids. In DNA, the CDR3 is TGTGCCAGCAGGGGAGGGTATAGTGGGGCCAACGTCCTGACTTTC. It specifies CASRGGYSGANVLTF. Full variable domain (remainder filled in from reference TRBV25-1 and TRBJ2-6): EADIYQTPRYLVIGTGKKITLECSQTMGHDKMYWYQQDPGMELHLIHYSYGVNSTEKGDLSSESTVSRIRTEHFPLTLESARPSHTSQYLCASRGGYSGANVLTFGAGSRLTVL.

The rearrangement joins TRBV1 to TRBJ2-7; the DNA was not compared with TRBD2, the D call given in the table. TRBV1 is recorded as a pseudogene. The CDR3 extends over 16 amino acids. The CDR3 spells CTSSQLTSVSSYEQYF. The CDR3 bases are TGCACCAGCAGCCAGCTGACTAGCGTGTCCTCCTACGAGCAGTACTTC.

This chain connects TRBV7-9 to TRBJ1-1; D not resolved. V shed 4 bases and J shed 3 bases, with 9 bases lying between them. The germline CDR1 and CDR2 sequences are SEHNR and FQNEAQ (reference sequence). The CDR3 has 13 amino acids. The CDR3, as DNA: TGTGCCAGCAGCTCCGACGGGGACACTGAAGCTTTCTTT. Encoded protein: CASSSDGDTEAFF.

This sequence joins TRBV5-1 and TRBJ2-3, with 13 bases aligning to TRBD2. CDR1 is SGHRS and CDR2 is YFSETQ in the germline V gene. J was trimmed by 3 bases and V by 4 bases; bases with no gene match: 5. The length of the CDR3 is 16 residues. The CDR3 coding sequence is TGCGCCAGCAGCGTGGAGGGACTAGCGGGAACAGATACGCAGTATTTT. Encoded protein: CASSVEGLAGTDTQYF.

This clone came up once. The chain recombines TRBV28 with TRBJ2-1; D is possibly TRBD1 or TRBD2 (6 bases each). The V end lost 8 bases, the J end lost 6 bases, and 20 bases lay between the germline ends. In germline, CDR1 is MDHEN, CDR2 SYDVKM. The CDR3 sequence is 15 residues long. DNA of the CDR3: TGTGCCAGCCTAAGGAGAGGGGGGTGGACCAATGAGCAGTTCTTC. It codes for CASLRRGGWTNEQFF.

The V and J genes are TRBV11-1 and TRBJ2-7; 14 nucleotides line up with TRBD2. The germline gives CDR1 SGHAT, CDR2 FQDESV (reference sequence). CDR3 length equals 17 residues. Losses at the gene ends were 3 bases for V and 6 bases for J; bases not matched to a gene: 10. The CDR3 DNA is TGTGCCAGCAGCTTGGGAAGAGGGACTAGCGGGAGCGGCGAGCAGTACTTC. Its protein product is CASSLGRGTSGSGEQYF.

CDR3 DNA sequence: TGCGCCAGCAGCCACAGGGCCAGCCAAGCTAACTATGGCTACACCTTC. It codes for CASSHRASQANYGYTF. The rearrangement uses TRBV4-1 and TRBJ1-2; D perhaps matches TRBD1 (5 bases). CDR3 length equals 16 residues. V was cut by 3 bases and J by 0 bases, with 14 bases left in between. The germline CDR1 and CDR2 sequences are MGHRA and YSYEKL.